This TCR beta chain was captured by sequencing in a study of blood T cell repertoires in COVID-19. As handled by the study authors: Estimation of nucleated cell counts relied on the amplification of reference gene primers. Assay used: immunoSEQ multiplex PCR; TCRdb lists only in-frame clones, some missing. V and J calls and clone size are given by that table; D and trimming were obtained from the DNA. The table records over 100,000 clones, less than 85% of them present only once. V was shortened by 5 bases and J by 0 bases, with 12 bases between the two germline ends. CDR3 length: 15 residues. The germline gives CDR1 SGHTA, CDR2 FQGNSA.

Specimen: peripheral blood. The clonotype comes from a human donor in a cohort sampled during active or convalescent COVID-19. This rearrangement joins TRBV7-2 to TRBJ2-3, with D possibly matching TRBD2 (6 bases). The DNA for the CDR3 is TGTGCCAGCAGCGGAGGGCACGCCAGCACAGATACGCAGTATTTT. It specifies CASSGGHASTDTQYF.